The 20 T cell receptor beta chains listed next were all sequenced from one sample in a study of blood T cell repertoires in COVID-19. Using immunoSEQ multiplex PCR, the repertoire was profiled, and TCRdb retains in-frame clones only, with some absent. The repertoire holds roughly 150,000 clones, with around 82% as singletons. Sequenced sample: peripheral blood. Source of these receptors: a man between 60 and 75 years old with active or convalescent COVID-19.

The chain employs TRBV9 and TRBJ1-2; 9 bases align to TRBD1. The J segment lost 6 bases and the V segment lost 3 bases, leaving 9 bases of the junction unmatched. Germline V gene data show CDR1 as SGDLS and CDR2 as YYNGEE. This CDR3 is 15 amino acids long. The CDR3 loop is CASSAEPGQGHGYTF. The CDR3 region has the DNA TGTGCCAGCAGCGCCGAACCGGGACAGGGTCATGGCTACACCTTC.

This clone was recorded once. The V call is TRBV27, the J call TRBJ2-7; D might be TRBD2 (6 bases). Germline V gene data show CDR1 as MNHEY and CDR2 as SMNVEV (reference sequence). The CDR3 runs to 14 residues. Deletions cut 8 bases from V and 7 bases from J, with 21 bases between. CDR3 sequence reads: CASGPLGGSREQYF. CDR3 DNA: TGTGCCAGCGGCCCGTTGGGAGGTTCTCGTGAGCAGTACTTC.

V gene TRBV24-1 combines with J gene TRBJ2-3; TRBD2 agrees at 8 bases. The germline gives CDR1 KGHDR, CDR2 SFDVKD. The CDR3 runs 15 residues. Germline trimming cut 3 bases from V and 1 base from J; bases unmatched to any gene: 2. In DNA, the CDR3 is TGTGCCACCAGTGATCCAGCGGGGGGCACAGATACGCAGTATTTT. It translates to CATSDPAGGTDTQYF.

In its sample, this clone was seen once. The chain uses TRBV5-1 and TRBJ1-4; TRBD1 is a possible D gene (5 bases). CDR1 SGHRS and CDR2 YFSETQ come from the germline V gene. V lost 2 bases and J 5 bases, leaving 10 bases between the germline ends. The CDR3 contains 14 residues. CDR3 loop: CASSFDSKNEKLFF. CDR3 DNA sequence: TGCGCCAGCAGCTTTGACAGTAAGAATGAAAAACTGTTTTTT. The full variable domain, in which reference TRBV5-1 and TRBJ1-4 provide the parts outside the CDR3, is KAGVTQTPRYLIKTRGQQVTLSCSPISGHRSVSWYQQTPGQGLQFLFEYFSETQRNKGNFPGRFSGRQFSNSRSEMNVSTLELGDSALYLCASSFDSKNEKLFFGSGTQLSVL.

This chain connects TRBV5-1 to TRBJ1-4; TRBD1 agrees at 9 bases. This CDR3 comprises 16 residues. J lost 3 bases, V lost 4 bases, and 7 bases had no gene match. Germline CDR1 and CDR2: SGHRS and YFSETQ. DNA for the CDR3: TGCGCCAGCAGCCCGCTACAGGGGGCGGCTAATGAAAAACTGTTTTTT. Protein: CASSPLQGAANEKLFF.

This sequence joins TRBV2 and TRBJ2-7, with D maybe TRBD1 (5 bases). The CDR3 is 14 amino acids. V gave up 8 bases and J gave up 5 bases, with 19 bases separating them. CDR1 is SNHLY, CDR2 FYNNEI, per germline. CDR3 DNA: TGTGCCAGCTCCCAAGGGGCATTAACTAACGAGCAGTACTTC. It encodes CASSQGALTNEQYF.

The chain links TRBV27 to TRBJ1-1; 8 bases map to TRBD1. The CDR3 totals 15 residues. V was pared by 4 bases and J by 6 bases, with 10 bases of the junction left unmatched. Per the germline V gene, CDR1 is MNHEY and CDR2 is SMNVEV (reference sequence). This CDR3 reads CASSSGGGLLAEAFF. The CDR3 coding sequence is TGTGCCAGCAGTTCAGGGGGCGGTCTATTGGCTGAAGCTTTCTTT.

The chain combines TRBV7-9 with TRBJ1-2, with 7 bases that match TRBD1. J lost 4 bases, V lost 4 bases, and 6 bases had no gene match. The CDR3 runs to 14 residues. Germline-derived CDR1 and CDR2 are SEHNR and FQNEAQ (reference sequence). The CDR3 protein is CASSYRQGGYGYTF. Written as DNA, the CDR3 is TGTGCCAGCAGCTATCGACAGGGCGGCTATGGCTACACCTTC.

The CDR3 DNA sequence: TGTGCCAGCAGTGCGGGACTAGCGGGGACCTACAATGAGCAGTTCTTC. Protein: CASSAGLAGTYNEQFF. The chain combines TRBV25-1 with TRBJ2-1; TRBD2 matches 13 bases. V lost 4 bases, J lost 2 bases, and 2 bases stayed unmatched. Germline V gives CDR1 MGHDK, CDR2 SYGVNS. The CDR3 has 16 residues.

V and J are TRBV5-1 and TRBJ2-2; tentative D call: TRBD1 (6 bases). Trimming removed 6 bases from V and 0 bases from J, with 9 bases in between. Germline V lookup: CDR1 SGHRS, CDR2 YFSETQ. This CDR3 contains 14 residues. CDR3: CASMGATNTGELFF. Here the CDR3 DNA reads TGCGCCAGCATGGGGGCTACGAACACCGGGGAGCTGTTTTTT.

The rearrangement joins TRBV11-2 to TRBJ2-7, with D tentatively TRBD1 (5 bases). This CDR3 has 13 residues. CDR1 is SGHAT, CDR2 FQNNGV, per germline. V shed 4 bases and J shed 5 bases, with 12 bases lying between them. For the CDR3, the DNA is TGTGCCAGCAGCTACATGGGGCTGGACGAGCAGTACTTC. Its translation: CASSYMGLDEQYF.

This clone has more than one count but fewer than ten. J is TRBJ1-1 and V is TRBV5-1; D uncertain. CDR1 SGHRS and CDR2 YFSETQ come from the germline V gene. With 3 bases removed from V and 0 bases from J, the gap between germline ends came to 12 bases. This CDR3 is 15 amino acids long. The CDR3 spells CASSSEIGLNTEAFF. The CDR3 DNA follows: TGCGCCAGCAGCTCGGAGATTGGGTTGAACACTGAAGCTTTCTTT.

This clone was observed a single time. The CDR3 here is CASSLASKGQGPTDTQYF. In nucleotides, the CDR3 is TGTGCCAGCAGCTTGGCCTCTAAAGGACAGGGACCCACAGATACGCAGTATTTT. The gene calls are TRBV5-4 and TRBJ2-3; 8 bases map to TRBD1. CDR3 length equals 18 residues. From germline, CDR1 is SGHNT and CDR2 YYREEE (reference sequence). With 0 bases clipped from V and 2 bases from J, the junction kept 11 bases outside the gene matches. The variable domain in full, completed from reference TRBV5-4 and TRBJ2-3, reads ETGVTQSPTHLIKTRGQQVTLRCSSQSGHNTVSWYQQALGQGPQFIFQYYREEENGRGNFPPRFSGLQFPNYSSELNVNALELDDSALYLCASSLASKGQGPTDTQYFGPGTRLTVL.

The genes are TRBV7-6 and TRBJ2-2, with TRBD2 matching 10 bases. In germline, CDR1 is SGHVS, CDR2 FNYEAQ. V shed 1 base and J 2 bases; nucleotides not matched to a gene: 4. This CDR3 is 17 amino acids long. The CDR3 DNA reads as TGTGCCAGCAGCTTAGGAACTAGCGGGACAAACACCGGGGAGCTGTTTTTT. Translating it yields CASSLGTSGTNTGELFF.

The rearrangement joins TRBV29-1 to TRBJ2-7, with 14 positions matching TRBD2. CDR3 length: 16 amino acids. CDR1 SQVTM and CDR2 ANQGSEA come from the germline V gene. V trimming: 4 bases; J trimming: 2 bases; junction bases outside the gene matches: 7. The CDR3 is CSVAGTSGRRAYEQYF. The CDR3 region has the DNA TGCAGCGTTGCCGGGACTAGCGGGAGAAGGGCCTACGAGCAGTACTTC.

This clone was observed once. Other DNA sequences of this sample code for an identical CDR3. In nucleotides, the CDR3 is TGTGCCAGCAGTCGGGACAGGGGGGACGAGCAGTACTTC. This sequence encodes CASSRDRGDEQYF. The chain combines TRBV2 with TRBJ2-7; 11 bases are a match to TRBD1. The CDR3 covers 13 residues. The germline gives CDR1 SNHLY, CDR2 FYNNEI. J was trimmed by 5 bases and V by 5 bases; bases with no gene match: 2. Full variable domain (missing parts from reference TRBV2 and TRBJ2-7): EPEVTQTPSHQVTQMGQEVILRCVPISNHLYFYWYRQILGQKVEFLVSFYNNEISEKSEIFDDQFSVERPDGSNFTLKIRSTKLEDSAMYFCASSRDRGDEQYFGPGTRLTVT.

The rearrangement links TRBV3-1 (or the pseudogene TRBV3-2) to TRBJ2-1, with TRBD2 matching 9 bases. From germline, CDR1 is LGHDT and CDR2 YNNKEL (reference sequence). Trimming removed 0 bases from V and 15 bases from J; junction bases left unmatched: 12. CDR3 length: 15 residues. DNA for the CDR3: TGTGCCAGCAGCCAAGAAGGGCTAGCGGGAACACCCGGGTTCTTC. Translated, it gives CASSQEGLAGTPGFF.

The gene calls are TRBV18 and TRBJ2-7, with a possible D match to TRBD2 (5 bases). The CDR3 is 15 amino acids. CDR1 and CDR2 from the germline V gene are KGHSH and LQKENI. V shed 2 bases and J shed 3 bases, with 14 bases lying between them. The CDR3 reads CASSPELDFNYEQYF. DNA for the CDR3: TGTGCCAGCTCACCAGAACTAGACTTTAACTACGAGCAGTACTTC.

The CDR3 loop is CATSRPTREGPIELDTQYF. CDR3 DNA sequence: TGTGCCACCAGCAGACCGACGCGGGAGGGACCTATTGAATTGGATACGCAGTATTTT. This chain connects TRBV15 to TRBJ2-3; TRBD2 matches 9 bases. The CDR3 consists of 19 residues. J lost 6 bases, V lost 2 bases, and 18 bases had no gene match. The germline V gene has CDR1 LNHNV and CDR2 YYDKDF (reference sequence).

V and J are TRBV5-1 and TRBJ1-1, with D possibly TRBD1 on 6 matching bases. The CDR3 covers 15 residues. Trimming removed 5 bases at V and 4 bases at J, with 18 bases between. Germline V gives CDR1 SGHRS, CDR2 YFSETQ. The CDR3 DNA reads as TGCGCCAGCAGTAGATCTCCGGGGGGCCCCACTGAAGCTTTCTTT. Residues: CASSRSPGGPTEAFF.